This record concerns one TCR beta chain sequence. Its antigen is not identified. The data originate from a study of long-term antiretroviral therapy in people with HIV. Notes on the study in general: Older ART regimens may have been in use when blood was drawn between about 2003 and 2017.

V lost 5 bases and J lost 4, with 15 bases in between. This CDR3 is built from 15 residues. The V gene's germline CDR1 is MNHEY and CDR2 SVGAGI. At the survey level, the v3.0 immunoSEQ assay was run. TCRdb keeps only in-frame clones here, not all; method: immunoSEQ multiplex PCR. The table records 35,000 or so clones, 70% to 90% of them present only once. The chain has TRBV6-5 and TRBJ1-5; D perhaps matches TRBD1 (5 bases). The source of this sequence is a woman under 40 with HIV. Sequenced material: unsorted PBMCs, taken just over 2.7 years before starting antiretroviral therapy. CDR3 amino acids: CASSPSDRGNQPQHF. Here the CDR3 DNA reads TGTGCCAGCAGTCCCTCTGATCGGGGGAATCAGCCCCAGCATTTT.